This T cell receptor beta chain was sequenced in a study of cytomegalovirus exposure and HLA in healthy donors. Broader study findings: Indistinguishable V segments such as TRBV6-2 and TRBV6-3 were excluded. Relative to equally common others, HLA-associated TCR beta chains showed greater clonal expansion in a later analysis.

The study sampled nominally healthy donors, though unrecorded immune exposures were likely. Primers included in the PCR were 60 Vbeta and 13 Jbeta primers. Using immunoSEQ multiplex PCR, the repertoire was profiled, and TCRdb retains in-frame clones only, with some absent. The sample includes 160,000 or so clones, about 77% of them seen just once. The CDR3 runs 19 residues. Germline assignment: CDR1 MDHEN and CDR2 SYDVKM. A word on this clone: Its matching antigen is unknown.

Specimen: PBMCs. The TCR originated in a woman aged 45-65 years in good health and CMV-seronegative. The V gene is TRBV28, the J gene TRBJ2-5; the match to TRBD2 covers 10 bases. Gene TRBJ2-7 matches the end of the DNA better, so the J call may be wrong. The CDR3 spells CASSLPLGGLAGDSYEQYF. In DNA, the CDR3 is TGTGCCAGCAGTTTGCCCCTTGGAGGGCTAGCGGGAGACTCCTACGAGCAGTACTTC.